This T cell receptor (beta chain) was retrieved from a study of neurological immune-mediated disorders. Study outcomes and limitations: HTLV-1-associated myelopathy showed the most TCR clonal expansion; multiple sclerosis the least, below healthy controls.

CDR1 and CDR2 from the germline V gene are LGHNA and YNFKEQ. This CDR3 has 13 amino acids. Trimming took 0 bases from V and 13 from J, leaving 13 bases between them. TCRdb called the 5' RACE reads again in MiXCR, with one record for every CDR3 protein. The sample has 50,000 or so distinct CDR3 sequences; roughly 23% are singletons. Maryland, USA blood bank volunteers served as healthy controls. There are many counts of this clonotype. Its antigen remains unidentified. Sequencing was done on a sample of PBMCs. The chain links TRBV4-2 to TRBJ2-1; D not resolved. This TCR was sampled from a woman aged 70-85 years in good health. Here the CDR3 DNA reads TGTGCCAGCAGCCAAGATCCGATGACACCTCAGTTCTTC. This encodes CASSQDPMTPQFF.